Listed here are 10 T cell receptor beta chains from one sample, sequenced in a study of technical replicates of blood from a handful of donors. Assay used: immunoSEQ multiplex PCR; TCRdb lists only in-frame clones, some missing. Among some 80,000 clones listed, 85% to 95% were seen once. Sequencing used T cells isolated from PBMCs. The source is a human donor in good health.

The V call is TRBV29-1, the J call TRBJ2-7; TRBD2 aligns across 7 bases. Germline loops: CDR1 SQVTM, CDR2 ANQGSEA. Trimming removed 7 bases from V and 3 bases from J; junction bases left unmatched: 9. The length of the CDR3 is 13 residues. This chain's CDR3 is CSARGGGSYEQYF. The DNA for the CDR3 is TGCAGCGCCCGCGGGGGAGGTAGCTACGAGCAGTACTTC.

The chain uses TRBV19 and TRBJ2-7, with D maybe TRBD2 (5 bases). The length of the CDR3 is 14 residues. V was cut by 5 bases and J by 4 bases, with 15 bases left in between. Per the germline V gene, CDR1 is LNHDA and CDR2 is SQIVND (reference sequence). CDR3 DNA: TGTGCCAGTAGTGTCGGACTCCAGAGTTACGAGCAGTACTTC. Translation: CASSVGLQSYEQYF.

This rearrangement joins TRBV4-1 to TRBJ2-7; TRBD1 aligns across 7 bases. Germline CDR1 and CDR2: MGHRA and YSYEKL. Losses at the gene ends were 0 bases for V and 4 bases for J; bases not matched to a gene: 9. This CDR3 has 16 amino acids. The CDR3 loop is CASSQEDRVKGYEQYF. The CDR3 bases are TGCGCCAGCAGCCAAGAAGACAGGGTAAAAGGGTACGAGCAGTACTTC.

The chain combines TRBV28 with TRBJ2-7; D remains ambiguous. The CDR3 has 13 amino acids. Germline lookup yields CDR1 MDHEN and CDR2 SYDVKM. The germline V and J ends were trimmed by 2 bases and 2 bases, with 7 bases remaining between them. The CDR3 bases are TGTGCCAGCAGTTTACCTGACACCTACGAGCAGTACTTC. This translates into CASSLPDTYEQYF.

This rearrangement joins TRBV5-1 to TRBJ2-3, with TRBD2 identical over 7 bases. CDR1 is SGHRS and CDR2 is YFSETQ in the germline V gene. V dropped 3 bases and J dropped 2; count of bases not matched to a gene: 6. The length of the CDR3 is 15 residues. Written as DNA, the CDR3 is TGCGCCAGCAGCTCCCCGGGAGGACCCACAGATACGCAGTATTTT. This translates into CASSSPGGPTDTQYF.

The count of this clone is one. This chain joins TRBV27 and TRBJ2-7, with 10 bases fitting TRBD1. Trimming at V came to 5 bases and at J to 3 bases, leaving 13 bases not matched to a gene. From germline, CDR1 is MNHEY and CDR2 SMNVEV (reference sequence). The CDR3 sequence is 17 residues long. CDR3 DNA: TGTGCCAGCAGTCCGACAGGGGGCAGTTTGCACGGCTACGAGCAGTACTTC. Its translation is CASSPTGGSLHGYEQYF.

The J gene is TRBJ1-5, the V gene TRBV7-2, with a possible D match to TRBD1 (6 bases). V lost 0 bases and J lost 0, with 12 bases in between. The CDR3 is made up of 17 amino acids. Germline CDR1 reads SGHTA; CDR2 reads FQGNSA. CDR3 amino acids: CASSLALGQYSNQPQHF. Written as DNA, the CDR3 is TGTGCCAGCAGCTTAGCCCTTGGACAGTATAGCAATCAGCCCCAGCATTTT.

This rearrangement joins TRBV7-6 to TRBJ1-2, with 9 bases matching TRBD1. CDR1 and CDR2 from the germline V gene are SGHVS and FNYEAQ. V lost 4 bases and J lost 7; bases outside the gene matches: 4. The CDR3 covers 13 residues. DNA of the CDR3: TGTGCCAGCAGCTCTGCGGGACAGGGTGGCTACACCTTC. Amino acid sequence: CASSSAGQGGYTF.

The CDR3 sequence: CSSRTSPYEQFF. CDR3 coding DNA: TGCAGCTCCCGGACTAGCCCCTATGAGCAGTTCTTC. The chain uses TRBV29-1 and TRBJ2-1; 8 bases line up with TRBD2. The V and J ends lost 8 bases and 8 bases, in that order; junction bases with no gene match: 8. The CDR3 is 12 residues long. From germline, CDR1 is SQVTM and CDR2 ANQGSEA.

The chain joins TRBV29-1 to TRBJ2-7, with TRBD1 matching 7 bases. The CDR3 extends over 11 amino acids. The germline V gene has CDR1 SQVTM and CDR2 ANQGSEA. Trimming cost V 7 bases and J 4 bases; bases outside gene matches: 4. Here the CDR3 reads CSGQGHYEQYF. CDR3 nucleotides: TGCAGCGGACAGGGCCATTACGAGCAGTACTTC.